The 17 T cell receptor beta chains reported below all come from one sample, sequenced in a study of blood T cell repertoires in COVID-19. Clones were read by immunoSEQ multiplex PCR, and TCRdb kept only the in-frame ones, dropping some. The top ten hold 16% of the sample, which has fewer than 70,000 clones, 70% to 90% seen once. The material sequenced was peripheral blood. The receptors were sampled from a middle-aged man with COVID-19, enrolled during active disease.

The J gene is TRBJ2-1, the V gene TRBV28; TRBD1 matches at 9 bases. With V trimmed by 5 bases and J by 5 bases, 7 bases remained unmatched. The CDR3 totals 15 residues. From germline, CDR1 is MDHEN and CDR2 SYDVKM. CDR3 nucleotides: TGTGCCAGCAGTAATCGACAGGGGGGAAACAATGAGCAGTTCTTC. Translated, it gives CASSNRQGGNNEQFF.

The gene calls are TRBV4-2 and TRBJ2-3, with 14 nucleotides matching TRBD2. Germline CDR1 reads LGHNA; CDR2 reads YNFKEQ. After removal of 1 base from V and 1 base from J, the junction contained 4 bases not matched to a gene. The CDR3 spans 18 residues. This chain's CDR3 is CASSQGLAGGRGTDTQYF. In DNA, the CDR3 is TGTGCCAGCAGCCAAGGACTAGCGGGGGGGCGTGGCACAGATACGCAGTATTTT.

This clone was detected once. The chain is built from TRBV12-3 or TRBV12-4 and TRBJ1-5; TRBD1 might be the D (5 bases). With 3 bases removed from V and 5 bases from J, the gap between germline ends came to 8 bases. CDR3 length: 13 residues. This chain's CDR3 is CASSFGGDQPQHF. In DNA form, the CDR3 reads TGTGCCAGCAGTTTTGGGGGGGATCAGCCCCAGCATTTT.

This clone was seen more than once but under ten times. This sequence joins TRBV10-3 and TRBJ2-7; 8 bases agree with TRBD2. The CDR3 spans 13 residues. V gave up 6 bases and J gave up 2 bases; unmatched junction bases: 3. Germline V lookup: CDR1 ENHRY, CDR2 SYGVKD. CDR3 sequence (DNA): TGTGCCATCAGCGAAGCGGGGGCCTACGAGCAGTACTTC. Translating it yields CAISEAGAYEQYF.

This chain uses TRBV6-5 with TRBJ2-7; no clear D gene. V was cut by 8 bases and J by 1 base, with 6 bases left in between. The length of the CDR3 is 11 residues. The germline CDR1 and CDR2 sequences are MNHEY and SVGAGI. CDR3 in amino acids: CASEQSYEQYF. CDR3 in DNA: TGTGCCAGCGAACAGTCCTACGAGCAGTACTTC.

J is TRBJ2-1 and V is TRBV6-5; 8 bases agree with TRBD1. This CDR3 is built from 13 residues. Germline-derived CDR1 and CDR2 are MNHEY and SVGAGI. The ends lost 6 bases at V and 6 bases at J; junction bases unmatched: 4. The CDR3 region is CASSKTGGNEQFF. The CDR3 DNA reads TGTGCCAGCAGCAAAACAGGGGGCAATGAGCAGTTCTTC.

The chain carries TRBV18 and TRBJ1-3, with TRBD1 as a possible D gene (5 bases). CDR3 length equals 16 residues. Trimming shortened V by 0 bases and J by 1 base, and 10 bases separated the two germline ends. Looked up from germline, CDR1 is KGHSH and CDR2 is LQKENI. In DNA, the CDR3 is TGTGCCAGCTCACCACCCTCAGGGTTTTCTGGAAACACCATATATTTT. It translates to CASSPPSGFSGNTIYF.

DNA for the CDR3: TGTGCCAGCAGCATGACAGGGGGCACCGGGGAGCTGTTTTTT. Amino acids: CASSMTGGTGELFF. The chain joins TRBV6-4 to TRBJ2-2; 9 nucleotides agree with TRBD1. The junction had 3 bases not matched to a gene; V was cut back by 6 bases and J by 4 bases. CDR1 is MRHNA, CDR2 SNTAGT, per germline. CDR3 length: 14 residues.

The rearrangement joins TRBV10-3 to TRBJ1-1; tentatively, D is TRBD1 (5 bases). Germline V lookup: CDR1 ENHRY, CDR2 SYGVKD. The CDR3 has 14 amino acids. Trimming stripped 6 bases from V and 3 bases from J, with 14 bases between. DNA for the CDR3: TGTGCCATCAGACATGCAGGGTCCTACACTGAAGCTTTCTTT. It encodes CAIRHAGSYTEAFF.

The rearrangement joins TRBV6-4 to TRBJ2-1, with TRBD1 matching over 9 bases. This CDR3 has 13 residues. J lost 5 bases, V lost 6 bases, and 2 bases had no gene match. Germline CDR1 MRHNA, CDR2 SNTAGT. CDR3 nucleotide sequence: TGTGCCAGCAGGGGGACAGGGAACAATGAGCAGTTCTTC. Translating it yields CASRGTGNNEQFF.

This chain links TRBV7-2 with TRBJ2-3; possible D gene TRBD1, 6 bases. CDR1 and CDR2 (germline): SGHTA, FQGNSA. Trimming shortened V by 5 bases and J by 4 bases, and 10 bases separated the two germline ends. The CDR3 runs to 13 residues. The CDR3 loop is CASSVQGADTQYF. The CDR3 DNA reads as TGTGCCAGCAGCGTACAGGGCGCAGATACGCAGTATTTT. Combining the CDR3 with reference TRBV7-2 and TRBJ2-3 gives the whole variable domain GAGVSQSPSNKVTEKGKDVELRCDPISGHTALYWYRQSLGQGLEFLIYFQGNSAPDKSGLPSDRFSAERTGGSVSTLTIQRTQQEDSAVYLCASSVQGADTQYFGPGTRLTVL.

The rearrangement joins TRBV9 to TRBJ2-3; possible D gene TRBD2, 6 bases. The CDR3 consists of 16 residues. CDR1 and CDR2 (germline): SGDLS, YYNGEE. The V end lost 4 bases, the J end lost 0 bases, and 15 bases lay between the germline ends. Written as DNA, the CDR3 is TGTGCCAGCAGCCCCCGTAGCGGCTCTAGCACAGATACGCAGTATTTT. Residues: CASSPRSGSSTDTQYF.

V gene TRBV2 combines with J gene TRBJ1-5; D may be TRBD1 (5 bases). The CDR3 runs 16 residues. Germline CDR1 and CDR2: SNHLY and FYNNEI. Trimming left V 6 bases short and J 3 bases short, with 18 bases between. CDR3 coding DNA: TGTGCCAGCAGCGGCGTGGGGGGGGGTGCCAATCAGCCCCAGCATTTT. Its translation is CASSGVGGGANQPQHF.

The chain couples TRBV30 to TRBJ1-2; D gene uncertain. From germline, CDR1 is GTSNPN and CDR2 SVGIG (reference sequence). The CDR3 is 14 amino acids. The ends were cut back, 3 bases at V and 4 bases at J, with 15 bases in the middle. The CDR3 spells CAWSTAPLGYGYTF. In nucleotides, the CDR3 is TGTGCCTGGAGCACAGCCCCTCTGGGCTATGGCTACACCTTC. Combining the CDR3 with reference TRBV30 and TRBJ1-2 gives the whole variable domain SQTIHQWPATLVQPVGSPLSLECTVEGTSNPNLYWYRQAAGRGLQLLFYSVGIGQISSEVPQNLSASRPQDRQFILSSKKLLLSDSGFYLCAWSTAPLGYGYTFGSGTRLTVV.

The rearrangement uses TRBV5-4 and TRBJ1-1; no reliable D call. The CDR3 length is 13 residues. V was clipped by 1 base and J by 5 bases, with 9 bases between them. CDR1 and CDR2 (germline): SGHNT, YYREEE (reference sequence). The CDR3 here is CASSLSPRTEAFF. CDR3 nucleotide sequence: TGTGCCAGCAGCTTGAGCCCGAGGACTGAAGCTTTCTTT.

This sequence joins TRBV11-3 and TRBJ2-5; no clear D. This CDR3 spans 12 amino acids. The germline gives CDR1 SGHNT, CDR2 YENEEA. V lost 6 bases and J lost 4, with 9 bases in between. As DNA, the CDR3 is TGTGCCAGCAGTTCACGAGGAGAGACCCAGTACTTC. It encodes CASSSRGETQYF.

This chain connects TRBV2 to TRBJ1-6; no firm D call. CDR3 length: 13 residues. V was shortened by 8 bases and J by 3 bases, with 8 bases between the two germline ends. The germline CDR1 and CDR2 sequences are SNHLY and FYNNEI. CDR3 DNA sequence: TGTGCCAGCTATGCAGGCTATAATTCACCCCTCCACTTT. This encodes CASYAGYNSPLHF.